This T cell receptor (beta chain) was recorded in a study of T cell repertoires in cytomegalovirus infection. Study-level results: Of the TCR beta families, the public ones yielded a cumulative frequency that identified carriers of CMV plus the relevant HLA.

A note on this clonotype: Antigen unknown.

The V gene lost 8 bases and the J gene lost 8 bases, with 16 bases spanning the gap. The CDR3 loop spans 12 amino acids. Germline-derived CDR1 and CDR2 are MDHEN and SYDVKM. TCRdb re-derived calls from the reads in MiXCR, one entry per CDR3 protein. Of roughly 500,000 distinct CDR3 sequences listed, roughly 34% are singletons. The sample in question was cultured PBMCs, obtained from culture after CMV antigen stimulation. The clonotype was recovered from a human donor in good health (CMV status not recorded). Some clones in this sample may be carry-over from other donors' samples. This sequence joins TRBV28 and TRBJ2-7; TRBD2 might be the D (6 bases). This CDR3 reads CASGGGMGKQYF. The DNA of the CDR3 is TGTGCCAGCGGCGGAGGGATGGGGAAGCAGTACTTC.